The 9 T cell receptor beta chains reported below all come from one sample, sequenced in a study of shared clonotypes between healthy human individuals. The assay was immunoSEQ multiplex PCR, and TCRdb's table has in-frame clones only and misses some. Among 600,000 to 750,000 clones, roughly 91% were seen once, and the ten largest hold 34%. The sample was memory CD8+ T cells from PBMCs. The subset here: CD45RO+ cells pooled with CCR7-negative TemRA cells. The receptor source for this set is a man in his late teens or twenties in good health. Some clones in this sample may be carry-over from other donors' samples.

This chain connects TRBV7-2 to TRBJ1-3; TRBD1 agrees at 10 bases. The CDR3 consists of 16 residues. CDR1 and CDR2 from the germline V gene are SGHTA and FQGNSA. V shed 5 bases, J shed 5 bases, and the junction held 9 bases outside the gene matches. CDR3 amino acids: CASSIYRDRGRNTIYF. CDR3 bases: TGTGCCAGCAGCATATACAGGGACAGGGGTAGAAACACCATATATTTT.

The gene calls are TRBV27 and TRBJ2-7; TRBD2 is a possible D gene (7 bases). This CDR3 has 15 amino acids. V was trimmed by 6 bases and J by 6 bases, leaving 21 bases between them. Germline CDR1 reads MNHEY; CDR2 reads SMNVEV (reference sequence). The CDR3 here is CASSLRGGRFSEQYF. CDR3 nucleotide sequence: TGTGCCAGCAGCCTGAGGGGGGGGCGTTTCTCCGAGCAGTACTTC.

This clone was seen more than once but under ten times. This chain links TRBV5-1 with TRBJ1-4, with a tentative D call TRBD1 (6 bases). The V end was cut by 3 bases, the J end by 6 bases, with 18 bases between. The CDR3 consists of 16 residues. The germline gives CDR1 SGHRS, CDR2 YFSETQ. Written as DNA, the CDR3 is TGCGCCAGCAGCTCTACACAGGGAGGTCCCGATGAAAAACTGTTTTTT. It yields the protein CASSSTQGGPDEKLFF.

V gene TRBV19 combines with J gene TRBJ2-7; D gene ambiguous. The CDR3 runs 13 residues. Germline loops: CDR1 LNHDA, CDR2 SQIVND (reference sequence). Trimming took 6 bases from V and 2 from J, leaving 11 bases between them. This chain's CDR3 is CASRSTATYEQYF. The CDR3 nucleotides read TGTGCCAGTAGGTCGACTGCTACCTACGAGCAGTACTTC.

In this sample, this clone turned up once. V usage is TRBV5-6 and J usage is TRBJ1-5, with unresolved D. Trimming left V 1 base short and J 3 bases short, with 11 bases between. Per germline, CDR1 SGHDT and CDR2 YYEEEE. The CDR3 spans 15 residues. Written as DNA, the CDR3 is TGTGCCAGCAGCTTGTCCCCGGGCCACAATCAGCCCCAGCATTTT. Translation: CASSLSPGHNQPQHF.

As to this clone: Other DNA sequences of this sample code for an identical CDR3. The CDR3 region is CASSLDEQFF. CDR3 DNA sequence: TGTGCCAGCAGCTTGGATGAGCAGTTCTTC. The chain has TRBV7-9 and TRBJ2-1; unclear D gene. The V gene's germline CDR1 is SEHNR and CDR2 FQNEAQ (reference sequence). The germline V and J ends were trimmed by 3 bases and 8 bases, with 2 bases remaining between them. The CDR3 totals 10 residues.

The chain uses TRBV27 and TRBJ2-2; D may be TRBD2 (5 bases). The V end was cut by 2 bases, the J end by 6 bases, with 16 bases between. The germline gives CDR1 MNHEY, CDR2 SMNVEV (reference sequence). This CDR3 region has 16 residues. CDR3 amino acids: CASSLGLLAWAGELFF. The CDR3 DNA is TGTGCCAGCAGTTTAGGGTTGCTAGCTTGGGCCGGGGAGCTGTTTTTT.

The chain employs TRBV10-3 and TRBJ2-1; D is ambiguous. This CDR3 comprises 13 residues. Trimming took 6 bases from V and 8 from J, leaving 14 bases between them. Looked up from germline, CDR1 is ENHRY and CDR2 is SYGVKD. As DNA, the CDR3 is TGTGCCATCAGCCCCCCCTATCAGGATGAGCAGTTCTTC. Amino acid sequence: CAISPPYQDEQFF.

The chain joins TRBV29-1 to TRBJ2-7, with 7 positions matching TRBD2. The CDR3 has 13 residues. Per germline, CDR1 SQVTM and CDR2 ANQGSEA. J lost 0 bases, V lost 4 bases, and 3 bases had no gene match. The CDR3 DNA reads as TGCAGCGTTGTAGGCGGGAGCTCCTACGAGCAGTACTTC. This gives the protein CSVVGGSSYEQYF.